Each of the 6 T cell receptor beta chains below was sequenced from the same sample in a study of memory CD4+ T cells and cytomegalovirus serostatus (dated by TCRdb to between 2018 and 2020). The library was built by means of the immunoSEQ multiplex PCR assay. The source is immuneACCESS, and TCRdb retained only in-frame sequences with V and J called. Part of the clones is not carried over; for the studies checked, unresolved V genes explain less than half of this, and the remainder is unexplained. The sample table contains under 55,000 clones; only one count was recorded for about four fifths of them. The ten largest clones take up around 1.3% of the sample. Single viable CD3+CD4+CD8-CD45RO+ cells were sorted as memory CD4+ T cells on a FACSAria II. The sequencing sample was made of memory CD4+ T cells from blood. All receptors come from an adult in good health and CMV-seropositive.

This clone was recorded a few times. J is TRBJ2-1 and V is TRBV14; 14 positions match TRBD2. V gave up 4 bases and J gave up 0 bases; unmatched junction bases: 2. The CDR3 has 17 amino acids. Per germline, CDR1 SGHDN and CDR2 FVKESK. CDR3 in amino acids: CASSLGTSGSSYNEQFF. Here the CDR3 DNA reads TGTGCCAGCAGCCTTGGGACTAGCGGGAGCTCCTACAATGAGCAGTTCTTC.

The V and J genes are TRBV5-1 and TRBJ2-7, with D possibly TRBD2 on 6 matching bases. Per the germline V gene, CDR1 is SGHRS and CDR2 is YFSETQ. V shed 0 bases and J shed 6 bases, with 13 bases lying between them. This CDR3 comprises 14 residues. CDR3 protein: CASSLGAGSREQYF. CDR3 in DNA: TGCGCCAGCAGCTTGGGGGCGGGGTCCCGCGAGCAGTACTTC.

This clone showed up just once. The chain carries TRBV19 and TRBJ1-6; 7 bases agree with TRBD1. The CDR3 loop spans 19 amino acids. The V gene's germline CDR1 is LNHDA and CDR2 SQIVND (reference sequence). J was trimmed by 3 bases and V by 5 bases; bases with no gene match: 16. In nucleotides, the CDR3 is TGTGCCAGTAGTTCGTGGGGGACAGAGAGTCGCCGCTATAATTCACCCCTCCACTTT. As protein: CASSSWGTESRRYNSPLHF.

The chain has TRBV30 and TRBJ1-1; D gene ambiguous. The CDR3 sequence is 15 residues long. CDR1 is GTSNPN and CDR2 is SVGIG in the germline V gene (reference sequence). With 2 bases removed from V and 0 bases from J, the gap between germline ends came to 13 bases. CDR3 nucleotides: TGTGCCTGGAGTCCTACTGAGCGGGTGAACACTGAAGCTTTCTTT. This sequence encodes CAWSPTERVNTEAFF.

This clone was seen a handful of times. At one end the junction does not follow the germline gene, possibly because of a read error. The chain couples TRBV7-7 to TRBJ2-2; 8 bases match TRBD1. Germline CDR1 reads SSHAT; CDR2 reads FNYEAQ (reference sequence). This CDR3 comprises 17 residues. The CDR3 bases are TGTGCTAGCAGCTCCAATTGGACAGGGAGGAACACCGGGGAGCTGTTTTTT. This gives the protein CASSSNWTGRNTGELFF.

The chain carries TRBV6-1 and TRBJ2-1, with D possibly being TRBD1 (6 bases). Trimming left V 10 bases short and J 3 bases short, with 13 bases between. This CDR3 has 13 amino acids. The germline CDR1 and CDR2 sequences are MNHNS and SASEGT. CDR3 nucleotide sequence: TGTGCCACCTGGACAGCCAACTACAATGAGCAGTTCTTC. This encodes CATWTANYNEQFF.